The rows below give T cell receptor beta chains drawn from one sample of a study of T cell repertoires in cytomegalovirus infection. No antigen is known for these receptors. Using its own MiXCR run on the reads, TCRdb lists one record per CDR3 protein. The table records about 220,000 distinct CDR3 sequences, around two fifths of them present only once. Specimen: CD8+ T cells from cultured PBMCs, collected from culture after CMV antigen stimulation. Every receptor here comes from a human donor in good health (CMV status not recorded). Some clones in this sample may be carry-over from other donors' samples. The CDR3 runs from the conserved cysteine through the conserved F or W. D genes are given only for firm matches. Clone size appears in some rows only: once, few, many, or a class for an expanded clone.

D: -; size: few; J: TRBJ2-7; V: TRBV13; DNA: TGTGCCAGCAGCTCCGCCGACAGGTCCTACGAGCAGTACTTC; CDR3: CASSSADRSYEQYF
D: -; size: few; J: TRBJ1-1; V: TRBV19; DNA: TGTGCCAGTAGTATAGATTCCCGGCGGCAGACGAACACTGAAGCTTTCTTT; CDR3: CASSIDSRRQTNTEAFF
D: TRBD1; size: -; J: TRBJ2-1; V: TRBV12-5; DNA: TGTGCTAGCGCTACAGGGGCAAATGAGCAGTTCTTC; CDR3: CASATGANEQFF
D: -; size: few; J: TRBJ2-2; V: TRBV7-8; DNA: TGTGCCAGTTATTTAGCAGGCACGAACACCGGGGAGCTGTTTTTT; CDR3: CASYLAGTNTGELFF
D: TRBD2; size: once; J: TRBJ2-3; V: TRBV12-3/TRBV12-4; DNA: TGTGCCAGCAGTTCCGGGACTAGCGGCTCCGGTGCCTCAACAGATACGCAGTATTTT; CDR3: CASSSGTSGSGASTDTQYF
D: -; size: -; J: TRBJ2-7; V: TRBV12-3/TRBV12-4; DNA: TGTGCCAGCAACTTAGGGGGGTCTTCGGGCGAGCAGTACTTC; CDR3: CASNLGGSSGEQYF
D: TRBD2; size: -; J: TRBJ2-3; V: TRBV7-2; DNA: TGTGCCAGCAGCCCTGATACTAGCGGGGGGTACCGCCATACGCAGTATTTT; CDR3: CASSPDTSGGYRHTQYF
D: -; size: few; J: TRBJ2-2; V: TRBV6-6; DNA: TGTGCCAGCAGTTACTCGATAGGCAGTAATTCCCCCGGGGAGCTGTTTTTT; CDR3: CASSYSIGSNSPGELFF
D: -; size: -; J: TRBJ1-1; V: TRBV11-2; DNA: TGTGCCAGCAGCTCCACCGGGACAATGAACACTGAAGCTTTCTTT; CDR3: CASSSTGTMNTEAFF
D: TRBD1; size: few; J: TRBJ1-2; V: TRBV7-6; DNA: TGTGCCAGCAGCATTGGGACAGGGGGGGCTCTGGGCTACACCTTC; CDR3: CASSIGTGGALGYTF
D: -; size: few; J: TRBJ2-7; V: TRBV27; DNA: TGTGCCAGCAGTTTGAGCAGGGGCAACGAGCAGTACTTC; CDR3: CASSLSRGNEQYF
D: TRBD2; size: few; J: TRBJ2-5; V: TRBV11-3; DNA: TGTGCCAGCAGCTTAGACCGGGGGGTTGAGAAGACCCAGTACTTC; CDR3: CASSLDRGVEKTQYF
D: -; size: few; J: TRBJ1-1; V: TRBV27; DNA: TGTGCCAGCAGTTCGGTGGGCGCTGGAACTGAAGCTTTCTTT; CDR3: CASSSVGAGTEAFF
D: TRBD1; size: -; J: TRBJ2-6; V: TRBV19; DNA: TGTGCCAGTAGTAAGACAGGGGATCATTCTGGGGCCAACGTCCTGACTTTC; CDR3: CASSKTGDHSGANVLTF
D: -; size: many; J: TRBJ2-3; V: TRBV20-1; DNA: TGCAGTGCTAGAGATCAAAACCGAGGCACAGATACGCAGTATTTT; CDR3: CSARDQNRGTDTQYF
D: -; size: few; J: TRBJ1-2; V: TRBV19; DNA: TGTGCCAGCCTCGACGGCGGAGGAAGCACCTTC; CDR3: CASLDGGGSTF
D: -; size: -; J: TRBJ2-7; V: TRBV4-1; DNA: TGCGCCAGCAGCCAAGACCGACCGGGAGCAGCGCCCGGTCCCTACGAGCAGTACTTC; CDR3: CASSQDRPGAAPGPYEQYF
D: -; size: -; J: TRBJ2-3; V: TRBV27; DNA: TGTGCCAGCAGTTCCCCAAAGGAGTGGGGAGATACGCAGTATTTT; CDR3: CASSSPKEWGDTQYF
D: TRBD1; size: few; J: TRBJ2-6; V: TRBV29-1; DNA: TGCAGCGTCCGGGACAGGGACTCTGGGGCCAACGTCCTGACTTTC; CDR3: CSVRDRDSGANVLTF
D: TRBD1; size: many; J: TRBJ2-7; V: TRBV20-1; DNA: TGCAGTGCGGCTAGAAGGGACAGCCACATTCGCTACGAGCAGTACTTC; CDR3: CSAARRDSHIRYEQYF
D: -; size: -; J: TRBJ2-7; V: TRBV6-1; DNA: TGTGCCAGCAGTGAAGTTAAGCGGGCGTCCTACGAGCAGTACTTC; CDR3: CASSEVKRASYEQYF
D: TRBD2; size: -; J: TRBJ2-1; V: TRBV29-1; DNA: TGCAGCCCTGGACTAGCGGGGGCGGACTCCTACAATGAGCAGTTCTTC; CDR3: CSPGLAGADSYNEQFF
D: -; size: -; J: TRBJ1-1; V: TRBV7-9; DNA: TGTGCCAGCAGCAGACAGAAGAACACTGAAGCTTTCTTT; CDR3: CASSRQKNTEAFF
D: -; size: -; J: TRBJ2-3; V: TRBV27; DNA: TGTGCCAGCAGTTTATTGGCCAGGGGTCACACAGATACGCAGTATTTT; CDR3: CASSLLARGHTDTQYF
D: -; size: -; J: TRBJ1-1; V: TRBV2; DNA: TGTGCCAGCAGAGCTACCCGGGGGTTGAACAATGAAGCGTTCTTT; CDR3: CASRATRGLNNEAFF
D: -; size: -; J: TRBJ1-1; V: TRBV27; DNA: TGTGCCAGCAGTTTACAGGATCAGGGGAACACTGAAGCTTTCTTT; CDR3: CASSLQDQGNTEAFF
D: -; size: once; J: TRBJ1-2; V: TRBV4-1; DNA: TGCGCCAGCAGCCAAGGAGGGAACGGAATAAACTATGGCTACACCTTC; CDR3: CASSQGGNGINYGYTF
D: -; size: few; J: TRBJ2-2; V: TRBV6-5; DNA: TGTGCCAGCAGTCCCGAATGGACCGGGGAGCTGTTTTTT; CDR3: CASSPEWTGELFF
D: -; size: -; J: TRBJ2-1; V: TRBV6-6; DNA: TGTGCCAGCCTTTCCAAACTGTGGGGGGTTGATAGATACAATGAGCAGTTCTTC; CDR3: CASLSKLWGVDRYNEQFF
D: TRBD1; size: -; J: TRBJ1-6; V: TRBV5-4; DNA: TGTGCCAGCAGCGGGGACAGGGCGGAAAATTCACCCCTCCACTTT; CDR3: CASSGDRAENSPLHF
D: TRBD2; size: -; J: TRBJ2-7; V: TRBV15; DNA: TGTGCCACCAGCAGAGATCCAGAAGCGGGAGTCTACGAGCAGTACTTC; CDR3: CATSRDPEAGVYEQYF
D: TRBD2; size: many; J: TRBJ2-2; V: TRBV4-2; DNA: TGTGCCAGCAGCCAAGATTGGGCGGGGGGGAACACCGGGGAGCTGTTTTTT; CDR3: CASSQDWAGGNTGELFF
D: -; size: many; J: TRBJ2-1; V: TRBV7-8; DNA: TGTGCCAGCAGCCCCCCAGAGGGAGGATTCAATGAGCAGTTCTTC; CDR3: CASSPPEGGFNEQFF
D: TRBD2; size: -; J: TRBJ2-6; V: TRBV11-2; DNA: TGTGCCAGCAGCTTAGCTCTACTAGCGGGAGCAGGATATGGGGCCAACGTCCTGACTTTC; CDR3: CASSLALLAGAGYGANVLTF
D: -; size: few; J: TRBJ1-5; V: TRBV7-6; DNA: TGTGCCAGTGGAGGGGACACTAATCAGCCCCAGCATTTT; CDR3: CASGGDTNQPQHF
D: TRBD1; size: -; J: TRBJ2-7; V: TRBV27; DNA: TGTGCCAGCAATCCGACAGGGGGCGACCTCTACGAGCAGTACTTC; CDR3: CASNPTGGDLYEQYF
D: -; size: few; J: TRBJ2-7; V: TRBV20-1; DNA: TGCAGTGCTAGAGCGGGGACCATTTTTGTTTCCGAGCAGTACTTC; CDR3: CSARAGTIFVSEQYF
D: TRBD1; size: few; J: TRBJ2-6; V: TRBV12-3/TRBV12-4; DNA: TGTGCCAGCAGTTTACCGATCCGGGACAGGAGCTCTGGGGCCAACGTCCTGACTTTC; CDR3: CASSLPIRDRSSGANVLTF
D: TRBD2; size: -; J: TRBJ2-3; V: TRBV2; DNA: TGTGCCAGCAGGGGACTAGCGGGGGCCACAGATACGCAGTATTTT; CDR3: CASRGLAGATDTQYF
D: TRBD2; size: -; J: TRBJ2-1; V: TRBV7-8; DNA: TGTGCCAGCAGCTTCGGACTAGCGGGATACTACAATGAGCAGTTCTTC; CDR3: CASSFGLAGYYNEQFF
D: TRBD2; size: few; J: TRBJ2-7; V: TRBV19; DNA: TGTGCCAGTAGTATCAAAGCGGGAGCGGTCGACGAGCAGTACTTC; CDR3: CASSIKAGAVDEQYF
D: -; size: -; J: TRBJ1-2; V: TRBV7-2; DNA: TGTGCCAGCAGCTCGCGGGATCGTAACTATGGCTACACCTTC; CDR3: CASSSRDRNYGYTF
D: TRBD1; size: -; J: TRBJ2-7; V: TRBV12-3/TRBV12-4; DNA: TGTGCCAGCAGTCCTAGACAGGGAAGGTCACGATACGAGCAGTACTTC; CDR3: CASSPRQGRSRYEQYF
D: -; size: once; J: TRBJ1-2; V: TRBV27; DNA: TGTGCCAGCAGTTTATCAAGAAGCTCTAACTATGGCTACACCTTC; CDR3: CASSLSRSSNYGYTF
D: TRBD2; size: many; J: TRBJ2-1; V: TRBV7-3; DNA: TGTGCCAGCAGCTGGGGAGGGAGTAATGAGCAGTTCTTC; CDR3: CASSWGGSNEQFF
D: TRBD2; size: -; J: TRBJ2-1; V: TRBV10-3; DNA: TGTGCCATCAGTGTGGGCGGGAGGGCCGTCGATGAGCAGTTCTTC; CDR3: CAISVGGRAVDEQFF
D: -; size: -; J: TRBJ2-1; V: TRBV14; DNA: TGTGCCAGCAGCCAAGAGGCGACAGTTATCTACAATGAGCAGTTCTTC; CDR3: CASSQEATVIYNEQFF
D: TRBD1; size: -; J: TRBJ2-7; V: TRBV7-9; DNA: TGTGCCAGCAGCTTCGACAGGGCCTACGAGCAGTACTTC; CDR3: CASSFDRAYEQYF
D: -; size: once; J: TRBJ2-1; V: TRBV11-2; DNA: TGTGCAAGCAGCCCTTCAGGGTACTACAATGAGCAGTTCTTC; CDR3: CASSPSGYYNEQFF
D: -; size: -; J: TRBJ2-1; V: TRBV28; DNA: TGTGCCAGCAGGGGGGTGGGGAGCCTTTCGGACAATGAGCAGTTCTTC; CDR3: CASRGVGSLSDNEQFF
D: TRBD2; size: few; J: TRBJ2-3; V: TRBV20-1; DNA: TGCAGTGCTAGAGCCCTTAGAGTGGGTAGGACTAGCGGGACTAGCACAGATACGCAGTATTTT; CDR3: CSARALRVGRTSGTSTDTQYF
D: -; size: many; J: TRBJ1-2; V: TRBV7-8; DNA: TGTGCCAGCAGCTTAGCGTACAGGGTCGACGGCTACACCTTC; CDR3: CASSLAYRVDGYTF
D: -; size: few; J: TRBJ2-2; V: TRBV6-1; DNA: TGTGCCAGCAGCCCATCCGCCGGGGAGCTGTTTTTT; CDR3: CASSPSAGELFF
D: -; size: -; J: TRBJ2-7; V: TRBV27; DNA: TGTGCCAGCAGTTTCGGGGAGTCCTACGAGCAGTACTTC; CDR3: CASSFGESYEQYF
D: TRBD2; size: -; J: TRBJ2-3; V: TRBV6-8; DNA: TGTGCCTGCGGGGGGGCATTTGGCACAGATACGCAGTATTTT; CDR3: CACGGAFGTDTQYF
D: TRBD1; size: -; J: TRBJ1-2; V: TRBV13; DNA: TGTGCCAGCAGCCGTGGACAGGCTGCCTATGGCTACACCTTC; CDR3: CASSRGQAAYGYTF
D: -; size: -; J: TRBJ1-5; V: TRBV19; DNA: TGTGCCAGTAGTTCCTCAGGGTCGGGCTATCAGCCCCAGCATTTT; CDR3: CASSSSGSGYQPQHF
D: TRBD2; size: -; J: TRBJ2-2; V: TRBV15; DNA: TGTGCCACCAGCAGTGTTCTAGCGGGGGGGACCGGGGAGCTGTTTTTT; CDR3: CATSSVLAGGTGELFF